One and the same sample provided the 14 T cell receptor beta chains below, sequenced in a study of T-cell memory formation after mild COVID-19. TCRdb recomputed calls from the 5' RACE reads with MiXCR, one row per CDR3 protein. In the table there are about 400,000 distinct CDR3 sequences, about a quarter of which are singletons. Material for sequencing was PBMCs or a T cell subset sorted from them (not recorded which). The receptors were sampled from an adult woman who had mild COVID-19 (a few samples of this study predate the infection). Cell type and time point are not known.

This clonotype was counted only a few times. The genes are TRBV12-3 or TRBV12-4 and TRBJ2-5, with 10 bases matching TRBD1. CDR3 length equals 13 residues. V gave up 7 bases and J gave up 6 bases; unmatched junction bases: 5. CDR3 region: CASTSGQGQTQYF. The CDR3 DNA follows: TGTGCCAGCACCTCGGGACAGGGGCAGACCCAGTACTTC.

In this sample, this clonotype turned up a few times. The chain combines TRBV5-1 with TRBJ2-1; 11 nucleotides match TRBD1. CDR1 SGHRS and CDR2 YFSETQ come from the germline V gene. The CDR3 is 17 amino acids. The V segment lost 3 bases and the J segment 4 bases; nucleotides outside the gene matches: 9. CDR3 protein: CASSSNTGTGGYNEQFF. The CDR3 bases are TGCGCCAGCAGCTCAAACACCGGGACAGGGGGTTACAATGAGCAGTTCTTC. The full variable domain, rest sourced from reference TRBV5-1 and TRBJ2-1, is KAGVTQTPRYLIKTRGQQVTLSCSPISGHRSVSWYQQTPGQGLQFLFEYFSETQRNKGNFPGRFSGRQFSNSRSEMNVSTLELGDSALYLCASSSNTGTGGYNEQFFGPGTRLTVL.

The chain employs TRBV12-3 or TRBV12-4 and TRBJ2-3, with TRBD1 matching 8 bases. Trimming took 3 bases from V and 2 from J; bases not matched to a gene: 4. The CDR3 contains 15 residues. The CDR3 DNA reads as TGTGCCAGCAGTTTTAGGACAGGGATCACAGATACGCAGTATTTT. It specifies CASSFRTGITDTQYF.

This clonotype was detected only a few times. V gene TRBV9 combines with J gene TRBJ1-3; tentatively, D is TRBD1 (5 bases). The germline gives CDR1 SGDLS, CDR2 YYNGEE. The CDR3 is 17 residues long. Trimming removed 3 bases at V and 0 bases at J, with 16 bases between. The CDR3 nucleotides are TGTGCCAGCAGCGAATGGGACGCGGATTACTCTGGAAACACCATATATTTT. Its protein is CASSEWDADYSGNTIYF.

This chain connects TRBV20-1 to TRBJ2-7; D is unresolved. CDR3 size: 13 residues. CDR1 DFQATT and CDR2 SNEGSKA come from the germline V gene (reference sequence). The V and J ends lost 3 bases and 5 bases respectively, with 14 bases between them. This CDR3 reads CSARSLYTNEQYF. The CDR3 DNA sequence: TGCAGTGCTAGGAGTCTATACACTAACGAGCAGTACTTC.

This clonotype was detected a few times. For the CDR3, the DNA is TGTGCCAGCTCACCACGGGCCGCGGGGCACAATGAGCAGTTCTTC. Translation: CASSPRAAGHNEQFF. V usage is TRBV18 and J usage is TRBJ2-1; possibly TRBD2 for D (6 bases). CDR1 and CDR2 (germline): KGHSH, LQKENI. V shed 1 base and J shed 5 bases, with 12 bases lying between them. The CDR3 consists of 15 residues.

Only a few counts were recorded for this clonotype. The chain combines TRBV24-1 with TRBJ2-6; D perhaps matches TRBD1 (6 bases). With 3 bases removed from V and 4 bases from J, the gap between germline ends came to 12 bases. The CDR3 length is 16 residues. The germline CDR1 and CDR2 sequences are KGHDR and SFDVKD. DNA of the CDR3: TGTGCCACCAGTGATGACAGGCTTTGGGGGGCCAACGTCCTGACTTTC. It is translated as CATSDDRLWGANVLTF.

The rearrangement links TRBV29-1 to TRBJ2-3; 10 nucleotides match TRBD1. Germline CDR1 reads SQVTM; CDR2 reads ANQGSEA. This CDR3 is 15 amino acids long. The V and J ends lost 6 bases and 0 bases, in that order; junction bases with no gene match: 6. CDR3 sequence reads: CSVQGGQGSTDTQYF. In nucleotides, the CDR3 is TGCAGCGTCCAAGGGGGACAGGGGAGCACAGATACGCAGTATTTT.

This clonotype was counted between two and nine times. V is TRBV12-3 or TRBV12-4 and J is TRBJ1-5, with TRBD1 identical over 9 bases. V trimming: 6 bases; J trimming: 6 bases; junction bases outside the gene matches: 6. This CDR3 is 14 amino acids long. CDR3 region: CASRGGQGTQPQHF. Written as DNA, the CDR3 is TGTGCCAGCAGGGGGGGACAGGGTACTCAGCCCCAGCATTTT.

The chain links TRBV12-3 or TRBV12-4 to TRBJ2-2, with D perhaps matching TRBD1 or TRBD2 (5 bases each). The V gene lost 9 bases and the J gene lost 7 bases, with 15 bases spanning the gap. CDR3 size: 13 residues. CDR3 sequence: CASFGRAGGELFF. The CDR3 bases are TGTGCCAGTTTCGGCAGGGCGGGCGGGGAGCTGTTTTTT.

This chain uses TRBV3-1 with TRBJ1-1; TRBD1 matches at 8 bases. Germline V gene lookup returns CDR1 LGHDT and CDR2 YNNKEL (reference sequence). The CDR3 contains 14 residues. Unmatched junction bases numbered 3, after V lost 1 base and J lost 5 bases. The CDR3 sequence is CASSQGTGRTEAFF. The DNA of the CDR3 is TGTGCCAGCAGCCAAGGGACAGGGAGGACTGAAGCTTTCTTT.

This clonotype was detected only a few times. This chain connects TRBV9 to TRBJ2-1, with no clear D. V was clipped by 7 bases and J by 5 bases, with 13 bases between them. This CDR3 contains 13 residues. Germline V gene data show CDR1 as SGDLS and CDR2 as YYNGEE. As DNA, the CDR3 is TGTGCCAGCTCCTCAGAAGGAAACAATGAGCAGTTCTTC. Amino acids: CASSSEGNNEQFF.

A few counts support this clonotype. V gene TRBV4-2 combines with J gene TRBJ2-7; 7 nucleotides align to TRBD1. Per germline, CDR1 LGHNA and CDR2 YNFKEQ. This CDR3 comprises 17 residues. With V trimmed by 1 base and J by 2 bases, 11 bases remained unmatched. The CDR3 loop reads CASSQAGLRDSAYEQYF. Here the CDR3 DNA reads TGTGCCAGCAGCCAAGCCGGTCTCCGGGACAGCGCCTACGAGCAGTACTTC.

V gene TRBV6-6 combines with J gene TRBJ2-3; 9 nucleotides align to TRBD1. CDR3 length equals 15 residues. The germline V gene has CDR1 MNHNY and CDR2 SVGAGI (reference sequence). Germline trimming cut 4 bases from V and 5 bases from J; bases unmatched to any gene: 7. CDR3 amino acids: CASSSYRGRGDTQYF. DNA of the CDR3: TGTGCCAGCAGTTCTTACAGGGGGCGAGGAGATACGCAGTATTTT.